Listed below are T cell receptor beta chains from one sample, sequenced in a study of identical twins. TCRdb reprocessed the 5' RACE reads with MiXCR, giving one entry per CDR3 protein. The sample has 650,000 to 750,000 distinct CDR3 sequences; 21% are singletons. These data also featured in a second study, about T cells expressing NK-cell markers.

The specimen was PBMCs. The receptors derive from a woman aged 18-29 years in good health. The CDR3 runs from the conserved cysteine through the conserved F or W. Fields, in order: clone size, J gene, D gene, V gene, CDR3 protein, CDR3 DNA. A D gene is named only where the DNA matches it firmly. Size is stated for part of the rows, as once, few or many counts, or as a class when the clone is expanded.

size: few; J: TRBJ1-2; D: .; V: TRBV25-1; CDR3: CASSEGGRYGYTF; DNA: TGTGCCAGCAGTGAAGGTGGAAGGTATGGCTACACCTTC
size: few; J: TRBJ2-1; D: TRBD2; V: TRBV12-3/TRBV12-4; CDR3: CASSPRYRLASRGNEQFF; DNA: TGTGCCAGCAGTCCTAGATATAGACTAGCGTCGAGGGGAAATGAGCAGTTCTTC
size: .; J: TRBJ1-6; D: .; V: TRBV24-1; CDR3: CATGLLPDSPLHF; DNA: TGTGCCACCGGCCTCCTTCCGGATTCACCCCTCCACTTT
size: few; J: TRBJ2-7; D: .; V: TRBV25-1; CDR3: CASTPPETYEQYF; DNA: TGTGCCAGCACCCCGCCGGAGACCTACGAGCAGTACTTC
size: many; J: TRBJ2-7; D: .; V: TRBV29-1; CDR3: CSVENPFGYEQYF; DNA: TGCAGCGTTGAAAATCCCTTCGGGTACGAGCAGTACTTC
size: .; J: TRBJ2-5; D: TRBD1; V: TRBV24-1; CDR3: CATSDQGQGETQYF; DNA: TGTGCCACCAGTGACCAAGGACAGGGTGAGACCCAGTACTTC
size: many; J: TRBJ1-2; D: .; V: TRBV10-2; CDR3: CASSEDWAGYTF; DNA: TGCGCCAGCAGTGAGGATTGGGCTGGCTACACCTTC
size: .; J: TRBJ2-1; D: TRBD2; V: TRBV20-1; CDR3: CSARDPLAGGGNEQFF; DNA: TGCAGTGCTAGAGATCCCCTAGCGGGAGGGGGGAATGAGCAGTTCTTC
size: .; J: TRBJ2-3; D: .; V: TRBV9; CDR3: CASSPATRGDTQYF; DNA: TGTGCCAGCAGCCCCGCGACGAGGGGAGATACGCAGTATTTT
size: .; J: TRBJ2-3; D: TRBD2; V: TRBV2; CDR3: CASSEGLYLAGTTDTQYF; DNA: TGTGCCAGCAGTGAAGGGCTTTATCTAGCGGGGACCACAGATACGCAGTATTTT
size: .; J: TRBJ2-5; D: .; V: TRBV3-1; CDR3: CASSQPGQTQYF; DNA: TGTGCCAGCAGCCAACCCGGGCAGACCCAGTACTTC
size: many; J: TRBJ2-1; D: TRBD2; V: TRBV14; CDR3: CASRVLAGGRQNEQFF; DNA: TGTGCCAGTCGTGTTTTAGCGGGAGGCCGGCAGAATGAGCAGTTCTTC
size: .; J: TRBJ1-6; D: .; V: TRBV5-6; CDR3: CASSLNQGGAPLHF; DNA: TGTGCCAGCAGCTTGAATCAGGGTGGCGCACCCCTCCACTTT
size: .; J: TRBJ2-1; D: TRBD2; V: TRBV15; CDR3: CATSRDWLAGYNEQFF; DNA: TGTGCCACCAGCAGAGATTGGCTAGCGGGATACAATGAGCAGTTCTTC
size: few; J: TRBJ1-4; D: .; V: TRBV29-1; CDR3: CSVGSGRRNEKLFF; DNA: TGCAGCGTTGGGTCGGGCAGACGTAATGAAAAACTGTTTTTT
size: few; J: TRBJ2-1; D: .; V: TRBV27; CDR3: CASRLIPYNEQFF; DNA: TGTGCCAGCAGACTCATCCCCTACAATGAGCAGTTCTTC
size: few; J: TRBJ2-1; D: .; V: TRBV5-6; CDR3: CASSNGGAGMEQFF; DNA: TGTGCCAGCAGCAACGGTGGGGCCGGAATGGAGCAGTTCTTC